This T cell receptor beta chain was profiled in a study of T cell changes during pregnancy in multiple sclerosis (dated by TCRdb to between 2018 and 2021). About the full investigation: The study examined how the T cell repertoire changed over the course of pregnancy in women with multiple sclerosis.

CDR1 and CDR2, per the germline V gene, are SQVTM and ANQGSEA. The CDR3 has 16 amino acids, counting the end cysteine and phenylalanine. CDR3 DNA only is kept here, 48 bases in frame from base 1. Clipping removes 4 bases from V and 4 bases from J, with 14 as the unmatched junction base count. The library was built by means of the immunoSEQ multiplex PCR assay. The source is immuneACCESS, and TCRdb retained only in-frame sequences with V and J called. Part of the clones is not carried over; for the studies checked, unresolved V genes explain less than half of this, and the remainder is unexplained. The sample table lists around 70,000 clones, approximately 94% of them with a count of one. The ten largest account for less than 0.6% of the sample. In the case of this clone: It has no known antigen specificity. Base qualities are not provided; no much larger clone lies one nucleotide away.

Recombination linked TRBV29-1 to TRBJ1-2; a stretch of 8 junction bases matches TRBD1. The clonotype was recovered from a female donor with multiple sclerosis, enrolled in a pregnancy study. The input for sequencing was peripheral blood, taken in the third trimester of pregnancy. The CDR3 in this case is CSVVLQGVSGLYGYTF. The DNA is TGCAGCGTTGTGTTACAGGGGGTCTCGGGCCTCTATGGCTACACCTTC.